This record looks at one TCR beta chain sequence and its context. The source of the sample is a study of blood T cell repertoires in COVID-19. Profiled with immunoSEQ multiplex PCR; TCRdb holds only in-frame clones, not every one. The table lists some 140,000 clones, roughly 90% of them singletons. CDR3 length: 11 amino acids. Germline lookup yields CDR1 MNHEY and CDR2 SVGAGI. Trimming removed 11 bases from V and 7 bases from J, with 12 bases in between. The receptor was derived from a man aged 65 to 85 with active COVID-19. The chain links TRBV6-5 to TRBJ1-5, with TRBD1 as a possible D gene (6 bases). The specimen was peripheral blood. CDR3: CAGGAGQPQHF. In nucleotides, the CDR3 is TGTGCCGGGGGGGCCGGGCAGCCCCAGCATTTT.